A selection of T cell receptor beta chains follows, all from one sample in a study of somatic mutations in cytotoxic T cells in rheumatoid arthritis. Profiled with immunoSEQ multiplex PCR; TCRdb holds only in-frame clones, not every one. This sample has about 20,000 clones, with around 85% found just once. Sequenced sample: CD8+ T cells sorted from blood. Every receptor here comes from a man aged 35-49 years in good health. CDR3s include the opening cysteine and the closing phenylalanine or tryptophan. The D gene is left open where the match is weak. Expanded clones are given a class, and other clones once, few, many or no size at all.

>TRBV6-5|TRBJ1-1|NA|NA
CASSYSDYTEAFF
TGTGCCAGCAGTTACTCGGACTACACTGAAGCTTTCTTT
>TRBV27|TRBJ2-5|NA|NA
CASSLVARQQETQYF
TGTGCCAGCAGTTTAGTGGCCAGACAACAAGAGACCCAGTACTTC
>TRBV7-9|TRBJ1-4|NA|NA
CASSSLAGQGLFF
TGTGCCAGCAGCTCCCTGGCCGGGCAAGGACTGTTTTTT
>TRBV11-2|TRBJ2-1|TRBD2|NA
CASSSLGSGSSLDEQFF
TGTGCCAGCAGCTCCTTAGGTAGCGGGAGTTCTTTGGATGAGCAGTTCTTC
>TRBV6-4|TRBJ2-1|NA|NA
CASSDSRRRTTYNEQFF
TGTGCCAGCAGTGACTCGAGAAGGCGGACTACCTACAATGAGCAGTTCTTC
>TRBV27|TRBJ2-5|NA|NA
CASSPKGGQETQYF
TGTGCCAGCAGTCCCAAAGGGGGGCAAGAGACCCAGTACTTC
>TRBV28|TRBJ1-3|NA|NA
CASGISLTGPNTIYF
TGTGCCAGCGGCATATCGCTCACAGGTCCCAACACCATATATTTT
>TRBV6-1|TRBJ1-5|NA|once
CASTERDYSNQPQHF
TGTGCCAGCACGGAGAGGGATTATAGCAATCAGCCCCAGCATTTT
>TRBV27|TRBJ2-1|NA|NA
CASSLHDSFGQFF
TGTGCCAGCAGTTTACACGACAGTTTCGGGCAGTTCTTC
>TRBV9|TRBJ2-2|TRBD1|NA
CASSVVWDRLTNTGELFF
TGTGCCAGCAGCGTAGTCTGGGACAGGCTAACGAACACCGGGGAGCTGTTTTTT
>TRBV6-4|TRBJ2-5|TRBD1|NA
CASSAGTGGQETQYF
TGTGCCAGCAGTGCCGGGACAGGGGGCCAAGAGACCCAGTACTTC
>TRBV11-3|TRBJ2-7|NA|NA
CASSLEGSYEQYF
TGTGCCAGCAGCTTAGAGGGATCCTACGAGCAGTACTTC
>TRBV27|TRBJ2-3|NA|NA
CASSSPGLAYSTDTQYF
TGTGCCAGCAGTTCACCGGGGCTAGCCTATAGCACAGATACGCAGTATTTT